The 6 T cell receptor beta chains below were found in one sample sequenced in a study of T cell changes during pregnancy in multiple sclerosis. The assay was immunoSEQ multiplex PCR, and TCRdb's table has in-frame clones only and misses some. The table records approximately 90,000 clones, roughly 94% of them present only once. This sample comprised peripheral blood, obtained in the third trimester of pregnancy. Receptors originate from a female donor with multiple sclerosis, enrolled in a pregnancy study.

This clone was picked up one time. The rearrangement uses TRBV5-4 and TRBJ2-1; D is ambiguous. The V end lost 4 bases, the J end lost 0 bases, and 11 bases lay between the germline ends. Germline lookup yields CDR1 SGHNT and CDR2 YYREEE (reference sequence). This CDR3 contains 15 residues. The CDR3 DNA sequence: TGTGCCAGCAGCCGAAAATGGAGCTCCTACAATGAGCAGTTCTTC. Its translation: CASSRKWSSYNEQFF.

The chain recombines TRBV7-9 with TRBJ2-3; TRBD1 might be the D (6 bases). V gave up 8 bases and J gave up 4 bases, with 13 bases separating them. The V gene's germline CDR1 is SEHNR and CDR2 FQNEAQ (reference sequence). This CDR3 comprises 13 residues. CDR3 coding DNA: TGTGCCAGCTCCACACAGGGCTCAGATACGCAGTATTTT. This sequence encodes CASSTQGSDTQYF.

V is TRBV28 and J is TRBJ1-2; a weak D match, TRBD1 (5 bases). The ends were cut back, 4 bases at V and 4 bases at J, with 19 bases in the middle. The CDR3 has 16 residues. Looked up from germline, CDR1 is MDHEN and CDR2 is SYDVKM. CDR3 coding DNA: TGTGCCAGCAGTTCCCCTGGAGGGCAGGGTGGCTATGGCTACACCTTC. Amino acid sequence: CASSSPGGQGGYGYTF.

V usage is TRBV2 and J usage is TRBJ2-2, with 7 bases identical to TRBD2. V lost 8 bases to trimming and J lost 3 bases; unmatched junction nucleotides: 15. The germline CDR1 and CDR2 sequences are SNHLY and FYNNEI. The CDR3 length is 17 residues. The CDR3 DNA is TGTGCCAGCCGAGGGACTAACCCGTGGAGCGACACCGGGGAGCTGTTTTTT. This sequence encodes CASRGTNPWSDTGELFF.

The CDR3 is CASSRPTNTGELFF. CDR3 nucleotide sequence: TGTGCCAGTAGCCGCCCCACTAACACCGGGGAGCTGTTTTTT. V and J are TRBV19 and TRBJ2-2; D gene unclear. V was clipped by 6 bases and J by 2 bases, with 10 bases between them. This CDR3 contains 14 residues. Germline V lookup: CDR1 LNHDA, CDR2 SQIVND (reference sequence).

The V call is TRBV19, the J call TRBJ1-1; 7 bases map to TRBD1. The CDR3 is 11 residues long. The trim removed 6 bases at V and 8 bases at J, leaving 3 bases unmatched. The germline gives CDR1 LNHDA, CDR2 SQIVND (reference sequence). The CDR3 loop is CASRGQWEAFF. Written as DNA, the CDR3 is TGTGCCAGTAGGGGACAGTGGGAAGCTTTCTTT.